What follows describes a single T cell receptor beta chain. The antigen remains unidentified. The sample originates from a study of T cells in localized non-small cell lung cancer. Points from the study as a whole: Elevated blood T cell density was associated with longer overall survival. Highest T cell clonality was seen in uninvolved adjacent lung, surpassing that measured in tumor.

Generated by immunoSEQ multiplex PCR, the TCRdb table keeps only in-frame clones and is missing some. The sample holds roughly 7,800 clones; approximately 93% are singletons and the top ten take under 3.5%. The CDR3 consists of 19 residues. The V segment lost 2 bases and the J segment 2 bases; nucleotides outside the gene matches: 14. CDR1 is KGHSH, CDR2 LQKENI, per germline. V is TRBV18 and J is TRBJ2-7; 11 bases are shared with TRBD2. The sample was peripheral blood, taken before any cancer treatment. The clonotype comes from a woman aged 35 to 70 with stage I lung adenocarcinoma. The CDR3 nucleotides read TGTGCCAGCTCACCATCAATCCTTGAGACTAGCGGGATTACCTACGAGCAGTACTTC. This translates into CASSPSILETSGITYEQYF.